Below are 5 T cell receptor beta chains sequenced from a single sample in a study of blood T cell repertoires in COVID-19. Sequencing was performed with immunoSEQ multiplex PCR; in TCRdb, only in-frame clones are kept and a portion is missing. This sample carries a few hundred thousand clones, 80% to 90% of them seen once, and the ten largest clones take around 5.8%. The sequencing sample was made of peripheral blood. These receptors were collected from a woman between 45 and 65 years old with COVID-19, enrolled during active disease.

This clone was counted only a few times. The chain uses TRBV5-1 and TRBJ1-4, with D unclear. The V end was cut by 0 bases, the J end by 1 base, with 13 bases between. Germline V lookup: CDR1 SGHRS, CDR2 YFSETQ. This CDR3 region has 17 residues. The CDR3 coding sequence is TGCGCCAGCAGCTTGGGCCTATTGGACTTAACTAATGAAAAACTGTTTTTT. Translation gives CASSLGLLDLTNEKLFF.

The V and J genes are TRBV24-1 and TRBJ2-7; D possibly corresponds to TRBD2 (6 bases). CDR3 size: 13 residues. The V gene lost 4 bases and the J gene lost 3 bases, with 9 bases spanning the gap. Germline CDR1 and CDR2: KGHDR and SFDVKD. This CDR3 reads CATSDRAGYEQYF. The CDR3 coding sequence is TGTGCCACCAGTGACCGAGCGGGCTACGAGCAGTACTTC.

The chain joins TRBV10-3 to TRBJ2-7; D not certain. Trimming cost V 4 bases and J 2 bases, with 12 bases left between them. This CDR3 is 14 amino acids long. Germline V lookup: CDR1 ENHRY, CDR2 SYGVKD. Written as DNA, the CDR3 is TGTGCCATCAGTGGAAGACAACAAACCTACGAGCAGTACTTC. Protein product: CAISGRQQTYEQYF.

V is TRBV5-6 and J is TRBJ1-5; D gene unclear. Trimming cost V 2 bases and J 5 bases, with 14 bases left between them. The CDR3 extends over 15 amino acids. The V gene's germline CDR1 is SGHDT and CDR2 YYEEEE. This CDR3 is CASSFGWQEDQPQHF. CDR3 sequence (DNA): TGTGCCAGCAGCTTTGGATGGCAGGAGGATCAGCCCCAGCATTTT.

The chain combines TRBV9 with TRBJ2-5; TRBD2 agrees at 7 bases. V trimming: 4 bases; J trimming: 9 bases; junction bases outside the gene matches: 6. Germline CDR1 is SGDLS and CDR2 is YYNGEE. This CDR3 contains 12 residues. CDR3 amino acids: CASSSSGSPQYF. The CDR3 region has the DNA TGTGCCAGCAGCTCTAGCGGCTCCCCCCAGTACTTC.